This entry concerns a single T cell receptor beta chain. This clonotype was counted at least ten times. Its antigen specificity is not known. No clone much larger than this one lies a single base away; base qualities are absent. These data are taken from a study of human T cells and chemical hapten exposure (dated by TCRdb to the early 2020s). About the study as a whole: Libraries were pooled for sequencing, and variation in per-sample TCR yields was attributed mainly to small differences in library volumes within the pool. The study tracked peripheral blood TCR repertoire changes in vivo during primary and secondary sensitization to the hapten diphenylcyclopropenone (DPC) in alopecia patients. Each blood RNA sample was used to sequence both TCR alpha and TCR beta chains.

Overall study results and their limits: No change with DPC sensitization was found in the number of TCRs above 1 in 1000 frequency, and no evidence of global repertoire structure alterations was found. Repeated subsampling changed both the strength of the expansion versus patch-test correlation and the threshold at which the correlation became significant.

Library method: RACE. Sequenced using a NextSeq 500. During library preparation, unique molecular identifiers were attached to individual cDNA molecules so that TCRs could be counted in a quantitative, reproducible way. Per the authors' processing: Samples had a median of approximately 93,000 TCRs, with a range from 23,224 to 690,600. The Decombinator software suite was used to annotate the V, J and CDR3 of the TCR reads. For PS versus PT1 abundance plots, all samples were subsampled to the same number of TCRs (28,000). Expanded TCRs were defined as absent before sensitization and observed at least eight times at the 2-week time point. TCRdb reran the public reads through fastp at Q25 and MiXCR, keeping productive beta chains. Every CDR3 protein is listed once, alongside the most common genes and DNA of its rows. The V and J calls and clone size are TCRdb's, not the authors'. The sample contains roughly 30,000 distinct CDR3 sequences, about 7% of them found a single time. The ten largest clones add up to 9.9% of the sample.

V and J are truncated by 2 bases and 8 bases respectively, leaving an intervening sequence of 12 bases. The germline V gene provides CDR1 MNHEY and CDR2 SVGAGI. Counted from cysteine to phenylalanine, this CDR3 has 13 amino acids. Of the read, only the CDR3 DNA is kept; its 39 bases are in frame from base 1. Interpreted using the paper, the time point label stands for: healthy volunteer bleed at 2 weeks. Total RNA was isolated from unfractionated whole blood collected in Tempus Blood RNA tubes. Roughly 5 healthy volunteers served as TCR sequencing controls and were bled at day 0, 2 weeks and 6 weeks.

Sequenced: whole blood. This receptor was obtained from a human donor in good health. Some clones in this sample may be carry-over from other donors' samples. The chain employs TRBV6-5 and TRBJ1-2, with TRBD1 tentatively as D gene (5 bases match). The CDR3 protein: CASSYGGGEGYTF. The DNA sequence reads TGTGCCAGCAGTTACGGGGGGGGAGAAGGCTACACCTTC.